Detailed here is one T cell receptor (beta chain). The sample comes from a study of blood T cell repertoires in COVID-19. Whole-study context: Some COVID-19 samples were acute and others convalescent; all came from the United States, Italy and Spain. Sample material is recorded as cDNA or gDNA derived from T cells, B-cell-depleted T cells, or PBMCs.

In germline, CDR1 is MDHEN, CDR2 SYDVKM. The CDR3 extends over 15 amino acids. Losses at the gene ends were 2 bases for V and 5 bases for J; bases not matched to a gene: 8. As processed by the authors: Counts of nucleated cells, estimated from reference gene primer amplification, were obtained. TCRdb's copy holds only in-frame clones and misses some; the assay was immunoSEQ multiplex PCR. That table is the source of V, J and clone size, and D and trimming were worked out from the DNA. Seen here are tens of thousands of clones, 65% to 90% observed once, and the top ten hold about 25%. This receptor was identified in a man aged 55-75 years with acute or convalescent COVID-19. The chain links TRBV28 to TRBJ1-2, with 7 bases fitting TRBD1. Sequencing was done on a sample of peripheral blood. The CDR3 DNA is TGTGCCAGCAGTTTAGAGACAGGGTGGGTTTATGGCTACACCTTC. Protein: CASSLETGWVYGYTF.